This is a list of T cell receptor beta chains from one sample in a study of cytomegalovirus exposure and HLA in healthy donors. Data came from immunoSEQ multiplex PCR; TCRdb stores just in-frame clones and leaves some out. This sample's clone table lists 150,000 or so clones. The specimen sequenced was PBMCs. The source is a woman in her late teens or twenties in good health and CMV-seronegative. Each CDR3 is given with its conserved first and last residue. D genes are given only for firm matches.

v_call: TRBV10-3
j_call: TRBJ2-2
d_call: NA
cdr3_aa: CAISEVITTTGELFF
cdr3_nt: TGTGCCATCAGTGAGGTTATAACAACCACCGGGGAGCTGTTTTTT

v_call: TRBV9
j_call: TRBJ2-2
d_call: NA
cdr3_aa: CASSVEGSLMTITGELFF
cdr3_nt: TGTGCCAGCAGCGTCGAGGGATCTCTGATGACGATCACCGGGGAGCTGTTTTTT

v_call: TRBV7-2
j_call: TRBJ2-2
d_call: TRBD2
cdr3_aa: CASSLAGGPNTGELFF
cdr3_nt: TGTGCCAGCAGCTTAGCGGGAGGGCCTAACACCGGGGAGCTGTTTTTT

v_call: TRBV7-6
j_call: TRBJ2-5
d_call: NA
cdr3_aa: CASSSQETQYF
cdr3_nt: TGTGCCAGCAGCTCACAAGAGACCCAGTACTTC

v_call: TRBV6-1
j_call: TRBJ2-3
d_call: NA
cdr3_aa: CASRRTEITDTQYF
cdr3_nt: TGTGCCAGCAGGCGGACAGAGATCACAGATACGCAGTATTTT

v_call: TRBV2
j_call: TRBJ2-3
d_call: TRBD2
cdr3_aa: CASSEAAGGLGGDTRYF
cdr3_nt: TGTGCCAGCAGTGAAGCAGCGGGAGGTTTGGGGGGAGATACGCGGTATTTT

v_call: TRBV2
j_call: TRBJ2-1
d_call: TRBD2
cdr3_aa: CASSESSGNEQFF
cdr3_nt: TGTGCCAGCAGTGAGTCTAGCGGCAATGAGCAGTTCTTC

v_call: TRBV7-8
j_call: TRBJ2-3
d_call: NA
cdr3_aa: CASSLAAAFSTDTQYF
cdr3_nt: TGTGCCAGCAGCTTAGCGGCTGCCTTTAGCACAGATACGCAGTATTTT

v_call: TRBV7-2
j_call: TRBJ2-1
d_call: TRBD2
cdr3_aa: CASSLVVAGGVIYEQFF
cdr3_nt: TGTGCCAGCAGCTTAGTGGTAGCGGGGGGGGTAATATATGAGCAGTTCTTC

v_call: TRBV6-6
j_call: TRBJ1-6
d_call: NA
cdr3_aa: CASKPPSGSPLHF
cdr3_nt: TGTGCCAGCAAACCCCCAAGCGGTTCACCCCTCCACTTT

v_call: TRBV28
j_call: TRBJ1-4
d_call: NA
cdr3_aa: CASSDRSGALRLALFF
cdr3_nt: TGTGCCAGCAGTGACAGGAGTGGGGCCCTACGATTGGCTCTGTTTTTT

v_call: TRBV30
j_call: TRBJ1-5
d_call: NA
cdr3_aa: CAWSAQGNQPQHF
cdr3_nt: TGTGCCTGGAGTGCCCAGGGCAATCAGCCCCAGCATTTT

v_call: TRBV5-1
j_call: TRBJ2-3
d_call: TRBD2
cdr3_aa: CASSLVAGGSTDTQYF
cdr3_nt: TGCGCCAGCAGCTTGGTCGCGGGAGGGAGCACAGATACGCAGTATTTT

v_call: TRBV4-2
j_call: TRBJ2-1
d_call: NA
cdr3_aa: CASSQQSPSTYNEQFF
cdr3_nt: TGTGCCAGCAGCCAGCAATCCCCGAGCACCTACAATGAGCAGTTCTTC

v_call: TRBV30
j_call: TRBJ2-4
d_call: TRBD1
cdr3_aa: CAWEDRIIAKNIQYF
cdr3_nt: TGTGCCTGGGAGGACAGGATTATAGCCAAAAACATTCAGTACTTC

v_call: TRBV9
j_call: TRBJ2-1
d_call: TRBD1
cdr3_aa: CASQTGPGSLYNEQFF
cdr3_nt: TGTGCCAGCCAGACAGGGCCAGGGTCCCTTTACAATGAGCAGTTCTTC

v_call: TRBV2
j_call: TRBJ1-2
d_call: TRBD1
cdr3_aa: CASREDRGDGYTF
cdr3_nt: TGTGCCAGCAGAGAGGACAGGGGCGATGGCTACACCTTC

v_call: TRBV5-4
j_call: TRBJ2-5
d_call: TRBD1
cdr3_aa: CASSSLYRGETQYF
cdr3_nt: TGTGCCAGCAGCTCTCTATACAGGGGCGAGACCCAGTACTTC

v_call: TRBV6-1
j_call: TRBJ2-2
d_call: NA
cdr3_aa: CASSETGRPGELFF
cdr3_nt: TGTGCCAGCAGTGAAACAGGGCGCCCCGGGGAGCTGTTTTTT

v_call: TRBV19
j_call: TRBJ1-1
d_call: NA
cdr3_aa: CASSIQVYRPVNTEAFF
cdr3_nt: TGTGCCAGTAGTATCCAGGTGTACCGGCCCGTGAACACTGAAGCTTTCTTT

v_call: TRBV11-2
j_call: TRBJ1-4
d_call: NA
cdr3_aa: CASSPERGLREKLFF
cdr3_nt: TGTGCCAGCAGCCCGGAGCGTGGTCTGAGGGAAAAACTGTTTTTT

v_call: TRBV6-4
j_call: TRBJ1-2
d_call: NA
cdr3_aa: CASSDSREPGENGYTF
cdr3_nt: TGTGCCAGCAGTGACTCCCGGGAGCCAGGAGAAAATGGCTACACCTTC

v_call: TRBV7-6
j_call: TRBJ2-7
d_call: NA
cdr3_aa: CASSARPLAREHLEQYF
cdr3_nt: TGTGCCAGCAGCGCTAGGCCGTTAGCGAGAGAACATCTGGAGCAGTACTTC

v_call: TRBV7-3
j_call: TRBJ1-1
d_call: NA
cdr3_aa: CASSSAGLTEAFF
cdr3_nt: TGTGCCAGCAGCTCTGCAGGGTTGACTGAAGCTTTCTTT

v_call: TRBV2
j_call: TRBJ1-1
d_call: NA
cdr3_aa: CASSDAAPNTEAFF
cdr3_nt: TGTGCCAGCAGTGACGCGGCCCCAAACACTGAAGCTTTCTTT

v_call: TRBV6-5
j_call: TRBJ2-7
d_call: NA
cdr3_aa: CASTARDSFYEQYF
cdr3_nt: TGTGCCAGCACCGCCCGGGACTCGTTCTACGAGCAGTACTTC

v_call: TRBV11-2
j_call: TRBJ2-6
d_call: TRBD1
cdr3_aa: CASSWGQINVLTF
cdr3_nt: TGTGCCAGCAGCTGGGGACAGATTAACGTCCTGACTTTC

v_call: TRBV5-1
j_call: TRBJ2-5
d_call: NA
cdr3_aa: CASSLEQGRETQYF
cdr3_nt: TGCGCCAGCAGCTTGGAACAGGGGAGGGAGACCCAGTACTTC

v_call: TRBV30
j_call: TRBJ1-2
d_call: NA
cdr3_aa: CAWSRLRQSHGYTF
cdr3_nt: TGTGCCTGGAGTCGCCTGAGACAGTCCCATGGCTACACCTTC

v_call: TRBV6-1
j_call: TRBJ2-5
d_call: TRBD1
cdr3_aa: CASIAGQGETQYF
cdr3_nt: TGTGCCAGCATTGCGGGACAGGGGGAGACCCAGTACTTC

v_call: TRBV7-2
j_call: TRBJ2-2
d_call: NA
cdr3_aa: CASSRKGPGGGPGELFF
cdr3_nt: TGTGCCAGCAGCCGGAAGGGACCAGGCGGGGGCCCCGGGGAGCTGTTTTTT

v_call: TRBV19
j_call: TRBJ1-1
d_call: NA
cdr3_aa: CASSIPPRNTEAFF
cdr3_nt: TGTGCCAGTAGTATCCCCCCCCGGAACACTGAAGCTTTCTTT

v_call: TRBV13
j_call: TRBJ1-2
d_call: NA
cdr3_aa: CASSLGRGHSNYGYTF
cdr3_nt: TGTGCCAGCAGCTTGGGTAGGGGCCACTCTAACTATGGCTACACCTTC

v_call: TRBV9
j_call: TRBJ2-1
d_call: NA
cdr3_aa: CASSVGGEQGRLRLGGQYNEQFF
cdr3_nt: TGTGCCAGCAGCGTAGGTGGGGAACAGGGGCGCTTGAGGTTAGGAGGGCAGTACAATGAGCAGTTCTTC

v_call: TRBV27
j_call: TRBJ2-1
d_call: TRBD2
cdr3_aa: CASSLTSGDSYNEQFF
cdr3_nt: TGTGCCAGCTCTTTGACTAGCGGCGACTCCTACAATGAGCAGTTCTTC

v_call: TRBV7-3
j_call: TRBJ2-5
d_call: TRBD1
cdr3_aa: CASSLRGRSGQGARETQYF
cdr3_nt: TGTGCCAGCAGCTTAAGGGGGCGCTCAGGACAGGGGGCCAGAGAGACCCAGTACTTC

v_call: TRBV11-2
j_call: TRBJ2-5
d_call: TRBD2
cdr3_aa: CASSLRQGGRQETQYF
cdr3_nt: TGTGCCAGCAGCTTAAGGCAGGGAGGGAGGCAAGAGACCCAGTACTTC

v_call: TRBV7-6
j_call: TRBJ2-2
d_call: TRBD2
cdr3_aa: CASSPAPLAGVRTGELFF
cdr3_nt: TGTGCCAGCAGCCCTGCCCCCTTAGCGGGAGTAAGGACCGGGGAGCTGTTTTTT

v_call: TRBV6-6
j_call: TRBJ1-6
d_call: TRBD1
cdr3_aa: CASRTGRDRASPLHF
cdr3_nt: TGTGCCAGCAGGACGGGTCGGGACAGGGCTTCACCCCTCCACTTT

v_call: TRBV27
j_call: TRBJ1-1
d_call: NA
cdr3_aa: CASRWGRGTEAFF
cdr3_nt: TGTGCCAGCAGGTGGGGGCGCGGGACTGAAGCTTTCTTT

v_call: TRBV15
j_call: TRBJ2-1
d_call: NA
cdr3_aa: CATSRNTRGEQFF
cdr3_nt: TGTGCCACCAGCAGAAATACGAGGGGGGAGCAGTTCTTC

v_call: TRBV7-2
j_call: TRBJ1-1
d_call: TRBD1
cdr3_aa: CASSPGTANAEAFF
cdr3_nt: TGTGCCAGCAGCCCAGGGACAGCGAACGCTGAAGCTTTCTTT

v_call: TRBV7-3
j_call: TRBJ2-3
d_call: NA
cdr3_aa: CASSAGPSTDTQYF
cdr3_nt: TGTGCCAGCAGCGCGGGACCCAGCACAGATACGCAGTATTTT

v_call: TRBV6-1
j_call: TRBJ1-6
d_call: NA
cdr3_aa: CASSEVGSTVRSPLHF
cdr3_nt: TGTGCCAGCAGTGAAGTTGGTTCGACAGTTCGATCACCCCTCCACTTT

v_call: TRBV6-1
j_call: TRBJ2-7
d_call: TRBD1
cdr3_aa: CASSLGQGLSYEQYF
cdr3_nt: TGTGCCAGCAGCCTAGGACAGGGCCTCTCCTACGAGCAGTACTTC

v_call: TRBV5-8
j_call: TRBJ1-1
d_call: TRBD1
cdr3_aa: CASSYGTGGTEAFF
cdr3_nt: TGTGCCAGCAGCTACGGGACAGGGGGCACTGAAGCTTTCTTT

v_call: TRBV12-5
j_call: TRBJ1-6
d_call: NA
cdr3_aa: CASGEGVSSYNSPLHF
cdr3_nt: TGTGCTAGTGGCGAGGGGGTTAGCTCCTATAATTCACCCCTCCACTTT

v_call: TRBV7-6
j_call: TRBJ2-3
d_call: TRBD2
cdr3_aa: CASSPYGTSGRATDTQYF
cdr3_nt: TGTGCCAGCAGCCCCTACGGGACTAGCGGGAGGGCCACAGATACGCAGTATTTT

v_call: TRBV11-2
j_call: TRBJ2-1
d_call: TRBD2
cdr3_aa: CASSPQGLAGVSEQFF
cdr3_nt: TGTGCCAGCAGCCCACAGGGACTAGCGGGAGTAAGTGAGCAGTTCTTC

v_call: TRBV9
j_call: TRBJ1-3
d_call: NA
cdr3_aa: CASSKAGTSGNTIYF
cdr3_nt: TGTGCCAGCAGCAAGGCGGGTACGTCTGGAAACACCATATATTTT

v_call: TRBV5-6
j_call: TRBJ2-7
d_call: TRBD1
cdr3_aa: CASSLDRVVPYEQYF
cdr3_nt: TGTGCCAGCAGCTTAGACAGGGTGGTACCCTACGAGCAGTACTTC

v_call: TRBV29-1
j_call: TRBJ2-3
d_call: NA
cdr3_aa: CSVDGFGVGGTDTQYF
cdr3_nt: TGCAGCGTTGACGGGTTCGGGGTCGGGGGCACAGATACGCAGTATTTT

v_call: TRBV27
j_call: TRBJ1-2
d_call: NA
cdr3_aa: CASSSQQGSYYGYTF
cdr3_nt: TGTGCCAGCAGTTCTCAACAGGGATCGTACTATGGCTACACCTTC

v_call: TRBV11-2
j_call: TRBJ2-3
d_call: NA
cdr3_aa: CASRRNIATSTDTQYF
cdr3_nt: TGTGCCAGCAGGAGAAATATAGCGACTAGCACAGATACGCAGTATTTT